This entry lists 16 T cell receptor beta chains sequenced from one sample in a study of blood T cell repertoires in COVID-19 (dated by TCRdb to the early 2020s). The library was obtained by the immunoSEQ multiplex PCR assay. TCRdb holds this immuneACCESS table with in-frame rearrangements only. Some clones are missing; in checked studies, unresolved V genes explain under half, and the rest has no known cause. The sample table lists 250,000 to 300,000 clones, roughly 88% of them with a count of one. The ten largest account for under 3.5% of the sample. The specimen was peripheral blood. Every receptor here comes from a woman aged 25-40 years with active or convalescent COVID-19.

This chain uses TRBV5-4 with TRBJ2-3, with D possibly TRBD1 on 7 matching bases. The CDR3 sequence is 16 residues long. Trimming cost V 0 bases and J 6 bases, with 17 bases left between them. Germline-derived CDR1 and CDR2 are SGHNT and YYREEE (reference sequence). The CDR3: CASSLAAGGLIDTQYF. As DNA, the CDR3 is TGTGCCAGCAGCTTGGCCGCAGGGGGGTTAATCGATACGCAGTATTTT.

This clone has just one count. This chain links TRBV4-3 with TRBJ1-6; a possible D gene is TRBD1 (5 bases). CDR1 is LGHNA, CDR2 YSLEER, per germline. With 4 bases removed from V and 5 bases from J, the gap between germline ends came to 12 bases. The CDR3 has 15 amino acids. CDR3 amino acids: CASSPVVGDNSPLHF. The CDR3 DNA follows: TGCGCCAGCAGCCCCGTGGTAGGGGATAATTCACCCCTCCACTTT.

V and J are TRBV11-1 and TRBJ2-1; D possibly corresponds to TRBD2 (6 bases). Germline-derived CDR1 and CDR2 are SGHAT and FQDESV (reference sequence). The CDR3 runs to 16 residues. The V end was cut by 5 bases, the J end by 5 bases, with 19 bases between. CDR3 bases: TGTGCCAGCAGCCCCCGGGAGCAGGGAGGACACAATGAGCAGTTCTTC. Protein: CASSPREQGGHNEQFF.

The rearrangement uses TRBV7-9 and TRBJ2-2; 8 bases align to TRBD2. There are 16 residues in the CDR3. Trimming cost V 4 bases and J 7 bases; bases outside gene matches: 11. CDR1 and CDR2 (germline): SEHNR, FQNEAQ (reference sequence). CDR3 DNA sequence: TGTGCCAGCAGCTCGACGTCCGGACTAGCAGGCGGGGAGCTGTTTTTT. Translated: CASSSTSGLAGGELFF.

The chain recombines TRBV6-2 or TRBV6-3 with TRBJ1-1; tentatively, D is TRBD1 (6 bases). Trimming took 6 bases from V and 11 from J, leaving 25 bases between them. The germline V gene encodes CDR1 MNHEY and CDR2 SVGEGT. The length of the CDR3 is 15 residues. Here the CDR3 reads CASSPPWTARDEAFF. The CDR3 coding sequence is TGTGCCAGCAGCCCCCCTTGGACAGCCCGGGATGAGGCTTTCTTT.

Here the CDR3 DNA reads TGCAGCGTTGCGCGACTTTTGGTGAACACTGAAGCTTTCTTT. Residues: CSVARLLVNTEAFF. The chain employs TRBV29-1 and TRBJ1-1; no clear D gene. The CDR3 contains 14 residues. V was trimmed by 4 bases and J by 0 bases, leaving 12 bases between them. Germline V gives CDR1 SQVTM, CDR2 ANQGSEA.

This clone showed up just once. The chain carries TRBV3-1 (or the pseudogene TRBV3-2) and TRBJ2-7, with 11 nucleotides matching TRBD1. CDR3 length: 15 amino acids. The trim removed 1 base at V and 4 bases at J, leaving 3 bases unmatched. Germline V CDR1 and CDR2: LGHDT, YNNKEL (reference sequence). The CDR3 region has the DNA TGTGCCAGCAGCCAAGGGACAGGGGGCGCGTACGAGCAGTACTTC. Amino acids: CASSQGTGGAYEQYF.

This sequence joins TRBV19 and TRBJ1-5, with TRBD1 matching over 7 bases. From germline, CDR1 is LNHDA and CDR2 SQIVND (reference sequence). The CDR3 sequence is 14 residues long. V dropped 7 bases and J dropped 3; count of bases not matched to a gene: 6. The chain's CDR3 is CASMGDSLNQPQHF. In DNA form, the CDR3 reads TGTGCCAGTATGGGGGACAGCCTCAATCAGCCCCAGCATTTT.

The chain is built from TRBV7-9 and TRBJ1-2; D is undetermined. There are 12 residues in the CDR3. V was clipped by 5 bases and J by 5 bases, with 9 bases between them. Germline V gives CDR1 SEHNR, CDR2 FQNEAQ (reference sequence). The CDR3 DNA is TGTGCCAGCAGCGAGGTCGGGTATGGCTACACCTTC. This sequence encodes CASSEVGYGYTF.

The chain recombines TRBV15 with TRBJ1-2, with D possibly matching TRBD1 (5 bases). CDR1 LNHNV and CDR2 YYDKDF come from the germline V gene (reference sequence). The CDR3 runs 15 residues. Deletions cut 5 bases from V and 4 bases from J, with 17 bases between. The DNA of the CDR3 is TGTGCCACCAGCCGGACCCCGAGCGGGGGCTATGGCTACACCTTC. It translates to CATSRTPSGGYGYTF.

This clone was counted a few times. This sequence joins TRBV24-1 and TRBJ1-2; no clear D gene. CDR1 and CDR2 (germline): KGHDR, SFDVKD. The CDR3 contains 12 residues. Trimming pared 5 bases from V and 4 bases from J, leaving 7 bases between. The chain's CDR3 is CATSGASYGYTF. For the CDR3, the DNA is TGTGCCACCAGTGGGGCAAGCTATGGCTACACCTTC.

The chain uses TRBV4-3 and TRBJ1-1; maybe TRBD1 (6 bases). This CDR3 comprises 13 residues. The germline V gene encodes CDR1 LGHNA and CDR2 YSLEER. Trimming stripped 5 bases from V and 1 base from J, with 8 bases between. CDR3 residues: CASSKQGNTEAFF. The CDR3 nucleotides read TGCGCCAGCAGCAAACAGGGGAACACTGAAGCTTTCTTT.

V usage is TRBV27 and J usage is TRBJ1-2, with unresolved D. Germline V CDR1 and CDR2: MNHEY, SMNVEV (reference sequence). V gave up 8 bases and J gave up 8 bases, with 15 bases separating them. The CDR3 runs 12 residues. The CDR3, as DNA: TGTGCCAGCCGAGGAACGGCCGAAGGCTACACCTTC. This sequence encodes CASRGTAEGYTF.

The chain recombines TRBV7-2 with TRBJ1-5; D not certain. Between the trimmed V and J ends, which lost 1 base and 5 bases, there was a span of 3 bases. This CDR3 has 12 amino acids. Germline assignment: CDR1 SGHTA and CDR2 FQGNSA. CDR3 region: CASSLVDQPQHF. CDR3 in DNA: TGTGCCAGCAGCTTAGTCGATCAGCCCCAGCATTTT.

The CDR3 spells CASSPDRNEKLFF. For the CDR3, the DNA is TGCGCCAGCAGCCCGGACAGGAATGAAAAACTGTTTTTT. The chain joins TRBV5-1 to TRBJ1-4, with TRBD1 identical over 7 bases. The CDR3 contains 13 residues. The trim removed 4 bases at V and 5 bases at J, leaving 2 bases unmatched. CDR1 SGHRS and CDR2 YFSETQ come from the germline V gene.

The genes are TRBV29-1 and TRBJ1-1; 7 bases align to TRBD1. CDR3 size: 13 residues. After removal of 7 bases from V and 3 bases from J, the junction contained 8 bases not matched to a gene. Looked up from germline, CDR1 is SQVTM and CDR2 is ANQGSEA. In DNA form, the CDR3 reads TGCAGCGGACAGGGAAAATCGGACACTGAAGCTTTCTTT. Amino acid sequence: CSGQGKSDTEAFF. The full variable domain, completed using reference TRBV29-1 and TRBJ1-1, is SAVISQKPSRDICQRGTSLTIQCQVDSQVTMMFWYRQQPGQSLTLIATANQGSEATYESGFVIDKFPISRPNLTFSTLTVSNMSPEDSSIYLCSGQGKSDTEAFFGQGTRLTVV.